What follows are 19 T cell receptor beta chains derived from one specimen sequenced in a study of PD-L1 blockade in urothelial cancer. Some clones are missing from TCRdb's copy, which holds only in-frame ones; the method was immunoSEQ multiplex PCR. Here the sample spans about 40,000 clones, around 83% being singletons. The source was PBMCs, collected around atezolizumab (anti-PD-L1) treatment. Every receptor here comes from a man in his 60s with urothelial cancer.

The chain carries TRBV6-4 and TRBJ2-2, with 9 bases identical to TRBD2. This CDR3 is 15 amino acids long. Germline-derived CDR1 and CDR2 are MRHNA and SNTAGT. Germline trimming cut 5 bases from V and 4 bases from J; bases unmatched to any gene: 5. CDR3: CASSLASGTTGELFF. The CDR3 DNA reads TGTGCCAGCAGTCTGGCTAGCGGGACCACCGGGGAGCTGTTTTTT.

This clone was detected only a few times. V usage is TRBV27 and J usage is TRBJ1-2, with TRBD1 matching 11 bases. The CDR3 sequence is 14 residues long. The V gene's germline CDR1 is MNHEY and CDR2 SMNVEV (reference sequence). The V and J ends lost 4 bases and 4 bases, in that order; junction bases with no gene match: 2. The CDR3 spells CASSWGQGGYGYTF. CDR3 nucleotides: TGTGCCAGCAGTTGGGGACAGGGGGGCTATGGCTACACCTTC.

This rearrangement joins TRBV19 to TRBJ1-1; D remains ambiguous. The germline V gene encodes CDR1 LNHDA and CDR2 SQIVND (reference sequence). The CDR3 is 13 residues long. Trimming pared 7 bases from V and 3 bases from J, leaving 12 bases between. The CDR3 nucleotides are TGTGCCAGTAAATCGTTATTAGACACTGAAGCTTTCTTT. Amino acid sequence: CASKSLLDTEAFF.

The table lists this clone with a few counts. The chain combines TRBV10-1 with TRBJ1-1; 11 bases fit TRBD1. The CDR3 totals 14 residues. CDR1 and CDR2 (germline): WNHNN, SYGVQD (reference sequence). The V segment lost 4 bases and the J segment 5 bases; nucleotides outside the gene matches: 3. This CDR3 reads CASSGGTGGTEAFF. In DNA form, the CDR3 reads TGCGCCAGCAGTGGAGGGACAGGGGGTACTGAAGCTTTCTTT.

The chain employs TRBV19 and TRBJ2-2, with D perhaps matching TRBD1 (6 bases). V lost 4 bases and J 4 bases, leaving 16 bases between the germline ends. The CDR3 is made up of 16 amino acids. The V gene's germline CDR1 is LNHDA and CDR2 SQIVND (reference sequence). The CDR3 is CASSSRIWDTTGELFF. As DNA, the CDR3 is TGTGCCAGTAGTAGCCGCATTTGGGACACCACCGGGGAGCTGTTTTTT.

This chain uses TRBV11-2 with TRBJ2-2; TRBD1 aligns across 7 bases. The CDR3 has 14 amino acids. The ends lost 1 base at V and 4 bases at J; junction bases unmatched: 0. Germline-derived CDR1 and CDR2 are SGHAT and FQNNGV. CDR3 nucleotide sequence: TGTGCCAGCAGCTTAGGGACAGGCACCGGGGAGCTGTTTTTT. Translated, it gives CASSLGTGTGELFF. The complete variable domain, with remaining parts taken from reference TRBV11-2 and TRBJ2-2, reads EAGVAQSPRYKIIEKRQSVAFWCNPISGHATLYWYQQILGQGPKLLIQFQNNGVVDDSQLPKDRFSAERLKGVDSTLKIQPAKLEDSAVYLCASSLGTGTGELFFGEGSRLTVL.

This clone was seen once. J is TRBJ2-1 and V is TRBV7-9; 8 bases line up with TRBD2. The CDR3 loop spans 14 amino acids. V shed 3 bases and J 6 bases; nucleotides not matched to a gene: 4. The germline gives CDR1 SEHNR, CDR2 FQNEAQ (reference sequence). The CDR3 reads CASSLGLVFNEQFF. The CDR3 DNA follows: TGTGCCAGCAGCTTGGGACTAGTTTTCAATGAGCAGTTCTTC.

This chain links TRBV19 with TRBJ2-7; the D gene is possibly TRBD1 (5 bases). Trimming stripped 3 bases from V and 3 bases from J, with 12 bases between. This CDR3 has 14 residues. Germline values: CDR1 LNHDA, CDR2 SQIVND (reference sequence). In DNA, the CDR3 is TGTGCCAGTAGTATGGGGCAGGTTCACTACGAGCAGTACTTC. It translates to CASSMGQVHYEQYF.

The chain has TRBV5-1 and TRBJ2-3; tentative D call: TRBD1 (6 bases). The CDR3 spans 14 residues. Germline CDR1 reads SGHRS; CDR2 reads YFSETQ. The V gene lost 5 bases and the J gene lost 3 bases, with 13 bases spanning the gap. The CDR3 reads CASSYRERTDTQYF. The CDR3 coding sequence is TGCGCCAGCAGTTACAGGGAACGTACAGATACGCAGTATTTT. Full variable domain (rest looked up from reference TRBV5-1 and TRBJ2-3): KAGVTQTPRYLIKTRGQQVTLSCSPISGHRSVSWYQQTPGQGLQFLFEYFSETQRNKGNFPGRFSGRQFSNSRSEMNVSTLELGDSALYLCASSYRERTDTQYFGPGTRLTVL.

The chain recombines TRBV14 with TRBJ2-1; 9 nucleotides line up with TRBD2. Germline CDR1 SGHDN, CDR2 FVKESK. V lost 4 bases to trimming and J lost 10 bases; unmatched junction nucleotides: 5. This CDR3 is 13 amino acids long. For the CDR3, the DNA is TGTGCCAGCAGCCTGTGGACTAGCGAGGAGCAGTTCTTC. Translation: CASSLWTSEEQFF.

The chain has TRBV6-6 and TRBJ1-3, with a possible D match to TRBD1 (5 bases). V was clipped by 2 bases and J by 0 bases, with 8 bases between them. Looked up from germline, CDR1 is MNHNY and CDR2 is SVGAGI (reference sequence). The CDR3 totals 15 residues. In DNA, the CDR3 is TGTGCCAGCAGTTACGACAGCAGCTCTGGAAACACCATATATTTT. Translation: CASSYDSSSGNTIYF.

This clone appeared once. The V call is TRBV19, the J call TRBJ2-5, with 9 bases aligning to TRBD1. Looked up from germline, CDR1 is LNHDA and CDR2 is SQIVND (reference sequence). V lost 1 base to trimming and J lost 4 bases; unmatched junction nucleotides: 4. This CDR3 spans 15 amino acids. Written as DNA, the CDR3 is TGTGCCAGTAGTATAGGGACAGGGGTCCCAGAGACCCAGTACTTC. Translating gives CASSIGTGVPETQYF.

This rearrangement joins TRBV28 to TRBJ1-5, with D possibly TRBD1 on 5 matching bases. This CDR3 has 12 residues. V was trimmed by 8 bases and J by 6 bases, leaving 11 bases between them. Germline CDR1 and CDR2: MDHEN and SYDVKM. This chain's CDR3 is CASAEGPQPQHF. CDR3 coding DNA: TGTGCCAGCGCGGAGGGGCCTCAGCCCCAGCATTTT.

This clone has only a few counts. CDR3: CASSAGLVEKLFF. The CDR3 DNA is TGTGCCAGCAGTGCAGGACTTGTGGAAAAACTGTTTTTT. The genes are TRBV2 and TRBJ1-4; D remains unclear. The germline CDR1 and CDR2 sequences are SNHLY and FYNNEI. The CDR3 consists of 13 residues. V lost 4 bases and J 8 bases, leaving 11 bases between the germline ends.

This chain uses TRBV4-1 with TRBJ2-7; 7 nucleotides align to TRBD2. Germline assignment: CDR1 MGHRA and CDR2 YSYEKL. This CDR3 has 14 amino acids. The ends lost 2 bases at V and 6 bases at J; junction bases unmatched: 7. CDR3 nucleotide sequence: TGCGCCAGCAGCCAATTGCCGAGGGAGGGCGAGCAGTACTTC. This sequence encodes CASSQLPREGEQYF.

In this sample, this clone turned up once. V usage is TRBV29-1 and J usage is TRBJ2-3; TRBD2 might be the D (6 bases). The germline V gene encodes CDR1 SQVTM and CDR2 ANQGSEA. The CDR3 is made up of 14 amino acids. V shed 4 bases and J shed 0 bases, with 11 bases lying between them. CDR3 amino acids: CSVVLALSTDTQYF. The CDR3 DNA reads TGCAGCGTTGTTCTAGCGCTAAGCACAGATACGCAGTATTTT.

This clone was counted a single time. V is TRBV21-1 and J is TRBJ1-5; TRBD1, the table's D call, lacks a check against the DNA. TRBV21-1 is designated a pseudogene. This CDR3 has 16 residues. Here the CDR3 DNA reads TGTGCCAGCAGCAAAAACCGGGACAGGGGTAGGCAGCCCCAGCATTTT. Amino acids: CASSKNRDRGRQPQHF.

The chain carries TRBV19 and TRBJ1-1; D remains ambiguous. Per germline, CDR1 LNHDA and CDR2 SQIVND (reference sequence). The CDR3 length is 14 residues. Between the trimmed V and J ends, which lost 3 bases and 5 bases, there was a span of 13 bases. As DNA, the CDR3 is TGTGCCAGTAGTATCGGAGGGTTCAGAACTGAAGCTTTCTTT. As protein: CASSIGGFRTEAFF.

The chain combines TRBV28 with TRBJ1-1; perhaps TRBD1 as D (6 bases). CDR1 is MDHEN and CDR2 is SYDVKM in the germline V gene. V was clipped by 7 bases and J by 3 bases, with 30 bases between them. The CDR3 runs 19 residues. CDR3 DNA: TGTGCCAGCAAGTTCCCCGAGGGCTGGGGGCGCGGACTCGACACTGAAGCTTTCTTT. As protein: CASKFPEGWGRGLDTEAFF.